This T cell receptor beta chain was profiled in a study of blood T cells in healthy people across ages. Notes on the study in general: More naive CD4+ cells and higher diversity were found in long-lived than in aged donors.

This CDR3 spans 16 amino acids. Germline CDR1 reads MNHNY; CDR2 reads SVGAGI (reference sequence). Sample-barcoded 5' priming and a J-beta primer mix drove a second PCR of roughly 6 to 12 cycles. Every sample produced at least 3 million CDR3-containing paired-end reads. From the 5' RACE reads, TCRdb called clonotypes with MiXCR, one entry per CDR3 protein. Of hundreds of thousands of distinct CDR3 sequences in the sample, approximately 44% were seen once. Donation came from healthy Caucasian individuals in Russia who were aged roughly 6 to 95. Only one count was recorded for this clonotype. Its specificity is not known. The junction departs from germline at one end; a sequencing error may be responsible.

The chain has TRBV6-6 and TRBJ2-1, with 9 nucleotides matching TRBD1. This TCR derives from a man aged 55 to 70 in good health. The material sequenced was blood. The CDR3: CASSPPGQGSYDEQFF. The CDR3 coding sequence is TGTGCCAGCAGCCCTCCGGGACAGGGCTCCTACGATGAGCAGTTCTTC.